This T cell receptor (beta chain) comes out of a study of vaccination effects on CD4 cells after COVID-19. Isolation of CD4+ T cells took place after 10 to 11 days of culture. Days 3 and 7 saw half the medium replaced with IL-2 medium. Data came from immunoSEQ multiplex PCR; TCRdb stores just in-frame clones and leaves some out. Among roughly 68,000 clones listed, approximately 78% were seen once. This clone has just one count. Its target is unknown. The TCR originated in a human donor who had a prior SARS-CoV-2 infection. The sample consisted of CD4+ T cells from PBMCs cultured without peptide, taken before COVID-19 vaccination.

Written as DNA, the CDR3 is TGTGCCAGCAGTAGGCGACTGAGACAGGGTTACGAAAAACTGTTTTTT. It is translated as CASSRRLRQGYEKLFF. The chain carries TRBV27 and TRBJ1-4; 7 nucleotides line up with TRBD1. CDR3 length: 16 residues. The ends lost 5 bases at V and 8 bases at J; junction bases unmatched: 14. Looked up from germline, CDR1 is MNHEY and CDR2 is SMNVEV (reference sequence).